This T cell receptor (beta chain) was identified in a study of blood T cell repertoires in COVID-19. Only in-frame clones appear in the TCRdb table, and some are missing; sequencing was by immunoSEQ multiplex PCR. The sample has around 160,000 clones, 88% seen once. Source material: peripheral blood. The TCR comes from a human donor in a cohort sampled during active COVID-19.

The CDR3 DNA reads TGTGCCAGCAGTTTTAGCGGGGGGGCCTATGAGCAGTTCTTC. Amino acid sequence: CASSFSGGAYEQFF. This chain connects TRBV27 to TRBJ2-1; 11 bases line up with TRBD2. The CDR3 covers 14 residues. Germline V lookup: CDR1 MNHEY, CDR2 SMNVEV (reference sequence). Germline trimming cut 3 bases from V and 8 bases from J; bases unmatched to any gene: 3.